This entry is about one T cell receptor (beta chain). What it binds is not known. The germline gives CDR1 SGHKS, CDR2 YYEKEE (reference sequence). The V gene lost 0 bases and the J gene lost 5 bases, with 9 bases spanning the gap. The CDR3 length is 13 residues. The method was immunoSEQ multiplex PCR; TCRdb's version includes in-frame clones alone and lacks a portion of them. The sample has around 170,000 clones, roughly 88% seen once. The data derive from a study of T cell responses to AZD1222 COVID-19 vaccine. At the level of the study: Second-dose intervals near 4 or 12 weeks were combined.

Study-wide points: Donors were largely white British and mainly female; clonal diversity was possibly underestimated. Spike-specific TCR breadth and depth were elevated following two AZD1222 doses.

This receptor was identified in an adult in good health. This specimen consisted of peripheral blood, obtained on day 0 of AZD1222 vaccination. The chain is built from TRBV5-5 and TRBJ2-7; no reliable D call. CDR3 region: CASSLGTMDEQYF. The CDR3 coding sequence is TGTGCCAGCAGCTTGGGGACGATGGACGAGCAGTACTTC.